This passage covers 4 T cell receptor beta chains from one sample sequenced in a study of early T cells in non-severe SARS-CoV-2 infection. TCRdb redid the calling of the 5' RACE reads with MiXCR, one entry per CDR3 protein. Of tens of thousands of distinct CDR3 sequences in the sample, less than 7% were seen once. This specimen consisted of whole blood, obtained at baseline. The receptors here all came from an adult who was a healthcare worker with PCR-confirmed SARS-CoV-2 infection or an uninfected control (not recorded which).

This clonotype was seen repeatedly, ten times or more. The chain uses TRBV20-1 and TRBJ2-7; D could derive from TRBD1 or TRBD2 (5 bases each). The CDR3 length is 15 residues. Trimming took 5 bases from V and 7 from J, leaving 24 bases between them. The germline gives CDR1 DFQATT, CDR2 SNEGSKA (reference sequence). The CDR3 sequence: CSAFPSGTAALEQYF. DNA of the CDR3: TGCAGTGCTTTCCCGTCCGGGACGGCTGCCTTGGAGCAGTACTTC.

Many counts were recorded for this clonotype. This chain connects TRBV2 to TRBJ1-5; 7 positions agree with TRBD1. V trimming: 7 bases; J trimming: 5 bases; junction bases outside the gene matches: 2. CDR1 and CDR2 (germline): SNHLY, FYNNEI. This CDR3 is 12 amino acids long. CDR3 sequence reads: CASKTGDQPQHF. CDR3 sequence (DNA): TGTGCCAGCAAAACAGGGGATCAGCCCCAGCATTTT. Combining the CDR3 with reference TRBV2 and TRBJ1-5 gives the whole variable domain EPEVTQTPSHQVTQMGQEVILRCVPISNHLYFYWYRQILGQKVEFLVSFYNNEISEKSEIFDDQFSVERPDGSNFTLKIRSTKLEDSAMYFCASKTGDQPQHFGDGTRLSIL.

This clonotype was detected only a few times. The J gene is TRBJ1-3, the V gene TRBV3-1; no definite D call. The CDR3 is 15 amino acids. V was clipped by 3 bases and J by 4 bases, with 13 bases between them. Germline V gene data show CDR1 as LGHDT and CDR2 as YNNKEL (reference sequence). The CDR3 here is CASSHAQEYGNTIYF. CDR3 sequence (DNA): TGTGCCAGCAGCCATGCTCAAGAGTACGGAAACACCATATATTTT.

This clonotype was found many times. This rearrangement joins TRBV6-2 or TRBV6-3 to TRBJ1-5; D is unresolved. V was trimmed by 6 bases and J by 0 bases, leaving 3 bases between them. This CDR3 is 12 amino acids long. CDR1 MNHEY and CDR2 SVGEGT come from the germline V gene. The DNA for the CDR3 is TGTGCCAGCAGGGATAGCAATCAGCCCCAGCATTTT. As protein: CASRDSNQPQHF.